These 21 T cell receptor beta chains were sequenced from one sample in a study of shared clonotypes between healthy human individuals. Only in-frame clones appear in the TCRdb table, and some are missing; sequencing was by immunoSEQ multiplex PCR. The sample gives 230,000 or so clones, approximately 70% of which show up once; 8.5% to 14% is in the top ten. The sample comprised memory CD4+ T cells sorted from blood. Subset of the sample: CD45RA-negative fraction. These receptors were taken from a young man in good health.

The chain links TRBV19 to TRBJ2-5, with 11 nucleotides matching TRBD2. The CDR3 extends over 13 amino acids. Germline lookup yields CDR1 LNHDA and CDR2 SQIVND (reference sequence). The junction had 0 bases not matched to a gene; V was cut back by 6 bases and J by 3 bases. This chain's CDR3 is CASRTSGEETQYF. The CDR3 DNA reads as TGTGCCAGTAGGACTAGCGGGGAAGAGACCCAGTACTTC.

The gene calls are TRBV7-9 and TRBJ1-5; 10 bases map to TRBD1. V shed 4 bases, J shed 2 bases, and the junction held 5 bases outside the gene matches. The CDR3 contains 16 residues. CDR1 SEHNR and CDR2 FQNEAQ come from the germline V gene (reference sequence). CDR3 sequence: CASSSGTGAGNQPQHF. Here the CDR3 DNA reads TGTGCCAGCAGCTCTGGGACAGGGGCGGGCAATCAGCCCCAGCATTTT.

This clone has a handful of counts. The V and J genes are TRBV7-2 and TRBJ1-2, with 7 positions matching TRBD1. V was clipped by 5 bases and J by 8 bases; unmatched bases: 8. Looked up from germline, CDR1 is SGHTA and CDR2 is FQGNSA. The CDR3 contains 13 residues. The CDR3 bases are TGTGCCAGCAGCAAAGACAGGGTGAACGGCTACACCTTC. Translation: CASSKDRVNGYTF.

V is TRBV11-2 and J is TRBJ2-7; unclear D gene. CDR3 length: 12 residues. V lost 2 bases to trimming and J lost 7 bases, with 9 bases between them. Germline CDR1 is SGHAT and CDR2 is FQNNGV. CDR3 nucleotides: TGTGCCAGCAGCTTAAATTCTGGAGAGCAGTACTTC. It is translated as CASSLNSGEQYF.

On this clone: Germline is not matched at one junction end, which may reflect a read error. The chain employs TRBV7-8 and TRBJ1-1; no clear D gene. Germline V gene lookup returns CDR1 SGHVS and CDR2 FQNEAQ. The CDR3 has 15 amino acids. The CDR3 sequence: CASSAMGSLSGSPSF. The CDR3 DNA sequence: TGTGCCAGCAGCGCAATGGGTAGTTTGTCCGGGTCCCCCAGCTTT.

Of note for this clone: This sample also contains other DNA sequences that code for the same CDR3. The rearrangement uses TRBV7-3 and TRBJ1-1; D call uncertain. Germline assignment: CDR1 SGHTA and CDR2 FQGTGA. The CDR3 runs to 13 residues. Trimming removed 1 base at V and 1 base at J, with 4 bases between. The CDR3 spells CASSLSGNTEAFF. The CDR3 DNA reads as TGTGCCAGCAGCTTAAGCGGGAACACTGAAGCTTTCTTT. The variable domain in full, with the rest retrieved from reference TRBV7-3 and TRBJ1-1, is GAGVSQTPSNKVTEKGKYVELRCDPISGHTALYWYRQSLGQGPEFLIYFQGTGAADDSGLPNDRFFAVRPEGSVSTLKIQRTERGDSAVYLCASSLSGNTEAFFGQGTRLTVV.

The rearrangement links TRBV5-6 to TRBJ2-3, with D maybe TRBD2 (5 bases). The CDR3 is made up of 16 amino acids. Germline CDR1 and CDR2: SGHDT and YYEEEE. Trimming left V 1 base short and J 0 bases short, with 12 bases between. The CDR3 sequence is CASSLPREASTDTQYF. The DNA for the CDR3 is TGTGCCAGCAGCTTGCCCCGGGAAGCTAGCACAGATACGCAGTATTTT.

This clone was seen a handful of times. The chain couples TRBV25-1 to TRBJ2-5, with TRBD2 matching over 7 bases. The CDR3 sequence is 12 residues long. Germline CDR1 is MGHDK and CDR2 is SYGVNS. V gave up 4 bases and J gave up 4 bases; unmatched junction bases: 0. The CDR3 DNA follows: TGTGCCAGCAGTGGGGGGGGAGAGACCCAGTACTTC. Amino acid sequence: CASSGGGETQYF.

The gene calls are TRBV7-2 and TRBJ1-2; 8 positions match TRBD1. CDR1 and CDR2 from the germline V gene are SGHTA and FQGNSA. This CDR3 region has 13 residues. V gave up 5 bases and J gave up 4 bases; unmatched junction bases: 3. CDR3 residues: CASSPGTGYGYTF. The CDR3 coding sequence is TGTGCCAGCAGCCCCGGGACAGGCTATGGCTACACCTTC.

DNA for the CDR3: TGTGCCAGCAAGGGTGTGACACCATCCTACGAGCAGTACTTC. Translation: CASKGVTPSYEQYF. The chain has TRBV28 and TRBJ2-7, with D hard to call. CDR3 length: 14 residues. Germline CDR1 MDHEN, CDR2 SYDVKM. V was clipped by 7 bases and J by 1 base, with 14 bases between them.

This clone was seen only once. The chain recombines TRBV28 with TRBJ2-4, with D possibly matching TRBD2 (6 bases). The CDR3 extends over 14 amino acids. V was pared by 7 bases and J by 0 bases, with 10 bases between. Looked up from germline, CDR1 is MDHEN and CDR2 is SYDVKM. The CDR3 protein is CASNGGLAKNIQYF. CDR3 DNA: TGTGCCAGCAACGGGGGACTAGCCAAAAACATTCAGTACTTC.

The chain links TRBV7-2 to TRBJ2-1; D not certain. From germline, CDR1 is SGHTA and CDR2 FQGNSA. This CDR3 is 13 amino acids long. Trimming pared 0 bases from V and 2 bases from J, leaving 2 bases between. In nucleotides, the CDR3 is TGTGCCAGCAGCTTAGCGGCCTACAATGAGCAGTTCTTC. Amino acids: CASSLAAYNEQFF. Based on the CDR3 plus reference TRBV7-2 and TRBJ2-1, the full variable domain is GAGVSQSPSNKVTEKGKDVELRCDPISGHTALYWYRQSLGQGLEFLIYFQGNSAPDKSGLPSDRFSAERTGGSVSTLTIQRTQQEDSAVYLCASSLAAYNEQFFGPGTRLTVL.

The chain joins TRBV7-2 to TRBJ2-5; a possible D gene is TRBD1 (5 bases). The germline V gene has CDR1 SGHTA and CDR2 FQGNSA. Trimming took off 5 bases at V and 2 bases at J, with 15 bases between the two ends. The CDR3 runs 15 residues. The CDR3 sequence is CASSQRQPLQETQYF. In DNA form, the CDR3 reads TGTGCCAGCAGCCAAAGACAGCCGTTACAAGAGACCCAGTACTTC.

As DNA, the CDR3 is TGTGCCAGCAGCTTAGACAAAGGCGAGACCCAGTACTTC. Translating it yields CASSLDKGETQYF. The V call is TRBV11-3, the J call TRBJ2-5; D unresolved. The CDR3 consists of 13 residues. Germline lookup yields CDR1 SGHNT and CDR2 YENEEA. V was pared by 0 bases and J by 5 bases, with 7 bases between.

Regarding this clone: Other nucleotide sequences from this sample produce the same CDR3. The J gene is TRBJ2-5, the V gene TRBV7-6; no firm D call. Trimming left V 1 base short and J 5 bases short, with 11 bases between. CDR3 size: 14 residues. Germline lookup yields CDR1 SGHVS and CDR2 FNYEAQ. The CDR3 is CASSLGPNGETQYF. In DNA, the CDR3 is TGTGCCAGCAGCTTAGGGCCGAATGGGGAGACCCAGTACTTC.

The rearrangement links TRBV6-5 to TRBJ2-2, with TRBD1 matching 10 bases. The CDR3 loop spans 15 amino acids. Trimming at V came to 10 bases and at J to 2 bases, leaving 7 bases not matched to a gene. Germline-derived CDR1 and CDR2 are MNHEY and SVGAGI. The CDR3 DNA follows: TGTGCCACCGAACGGACAGGGGGTAACACCGGGGAGCTGTTTTTT. As protein: CATERTGGNTGELFF.

This clone appeared a few times. This chain links TRBV6-1 with TRBJ1-5; 7 bases line up with TRBD1. The V gene end was trimmed by 4 bases and the J gene end by 6 bases; junction bases not matched to a gene: 9. CDR3 length equals 15 residues. In germline, CDR1 is MNHNS, CDR2 SASEGT. The CDR3 nucleotides are TGTGCCAGCAGTGGTCAACAGGGGTGGGGTCAGCCCCAGCATTTT. As protein: CASSGQQGWGQPQHF.

CDR3 in amino acids: CASSIQRTDEKLFF. CDR3 nucleotide sequence: TGTGCCAGTAGTATCCAAAGGACGGATGAAAAACTGTTTTTT. The rearrangement links TRBV19 to TRBJ1-4; D is undetermined. The germline gives CDR1 LNHDA, CDR2 SQIVND (reference sequence). This CDR3 has 14 amino acids. Trimming removed 3 bases at V and 6 bases at J, with 11 bases between.

The chain employs TRBV9 and TRBJ2-1; D might be TRBD2 (5 bases). This CDR3 is built from 13 residues. V lost 4 bases to trimming and J lost 9 bases, with 14 bases between them. Germline V gene lookup returns CDR1 SGDLS and CDR2 YYNGEE. The CDR3 region is CASSPSPSTEQFF. The CDR3 bases are TGTGCCAGCAGCCCGAGCCCTAGCACTGAGCAGTTCTTC.

As regards this clone: Other DNA sequences within the sample encode an identical CDR3. V gene TRBV19 combines with J gene TRBJ2-5; D remains unclear. Germline loops: CDR1 LNHDA, CDR2 SQIVND (reference sequence). The ends were cut back, 1 base at V and 5 bases at J, with 5 bases in the middle. This CDR3 region has 12 residues. CDR3 sequence reads: CASSIGRETQYF. For the CDR3, the DNA is TGTGCCAGTAGTATAGGCAGGGAGACCCAGTACTTC.

Regarding this clone: The junction does not match germline at one end; this may be a read error. The CDR3 loop is CASSLTREVTGKLFF. The CDR3 DNA reads as TGTGCCAGCAGCTTAACTCGGGAGGTTACCGGGAAGCTGTTTTTT. This chain joins TRBV7-3 and TRBJ2-2; 7 bases line up with TRBD2. The CDR3 is 15 amino acids. From germline, CDR1 is SGHTA and CDR2 FQGTGA.